The source of this TCR beta chain is a study of T cell changes during pregnancy in multiple sclerosis. Using immunoSEQ multiplex PCR, the repertoire was profiled, and TCRdb retains in-frame clones only, with some absent. Among more than 30,000 clones listed, nearly 90% were seen once. The CDR3 runs 11 residues. Trimming removed 7 bases from V and 1 base from J, with 4 bases in between. The V gene's germline CDR1 is LGHNT and CDR2 FRNRAP. The gene calls are TRBV12-5 and TRBJ2-5; D not certain. Sequences were derived from CD4+ T cells from peripheral blood mononuclear cells, sampled in the third trimester of pregnancy. This receptor was taken from a female donor in good health, enrolled as a control in a pregnancy study. The CDR3 loop reads CASALQETQYF. The CDR3 region has the DNA TGTGCTAGTGCCCTCCAAGAGACCCAGTACTTC.